Each of the 29 T cell receptor beta chains below was sequenced from the same sample in a study of blood T cell repertoires in COVID-19. Method: immunoSEQ multiplex PCR; TCRdb's copy keeps in-frame clones and lacks some. The profile shows 200,000 to 250,000 clones, 85% to 90% of them singletons. Sequenced sample: peripheral blood. All receptors come from a man in his fifties or sixties with acute or convalescent COVID-19.

This clone was found a few times. This sample also contains other DNA sequences that code for the same CDR3. The chain is built from TRBV27 and TRBJ1-5; D is perhaps TRBD1 (6 bases). The V gene lost 3 bases and the J gene lost 7 bases, with 13 bases spanning the gap. CDR3 size: 14 residues. CDR1 is MNHEY and CDR2 is SMNVEV in the germline V gene (reference sequence). In DNA, the CDR3 is TGTGCCAGCAGTTTTACAGGGTTCGGGCAGCCCCAGCATTTT. Amino acids: CASSFTGFGQPQHF.

The V call is TRBV18, the J call TRBJ2-1; 12 bases line up with TRBD2. CDR3 length equals 21 residues. The V gene's germline CDR1 is KGHSH and CDR2 LQKENI. V was clipped by 3 bases and J by 0 bases; unmatched bases: 15. The CDR3 protein is CASSPALAGGLSPSSYNEQFF. CDR3 in DNA: TGTGCCAGCTCACCGGCACTAGCGGGGGGCCTCTCCCCTAGCTCCTACAATGAGCAGTTCTTC.

The chain uses TRBV5-1 and TRBJ2-7, with TRBD2 as a possible D gene (7 bases). Per the germline V gene, CDR1 is SGHRS and CDR2 is YFSETQ. V was shortened by 4 bases and J by 2 bases, with 16 bases between the two germline ends. The CDR3 extends over 15 amino acids. In nucleotides, the CDR3 is TGCGCCAGCAGCAAACAGGGAGGGCCCACCTACGAGCAGTACTTC. Residues: CASSKQGGPTYEQYF.

V usage is TRBV18 and J usage is TRBJ1-6; 7 nucleotides line up with TRBD1. V lost 3 bases and J lost 10; bases outside the gene matches: 9. This CDR3 is 15 amino acids long. Germline assignment: CDR1 KGHSH and CDR2 LQKENI. CDR3 coding DNA: TGTGCCAGCTCACCCTACAGGGGAGGCGGATCACCCCTCCACTTT. This sequence encodes CASSPYRGGGSPLHF.

The chain is built from TRBV19 and TRBJ1-5; maybe TRBD1 (5 bases). Germline V gives CDR1 LNHDA, CDR2 SQIVND (reference sequence). V was pared by 3 bases and J by 7 bases, with 22 bases between. The CDR3 sequence is 17 residues long. This CDR3 is CASSIPAGQGRWQPQHF. CDR3 sequence (DNA): TGTGCCAGTAGTATCCCGGCCGGCCAGGGCCGATGGCAGCCCCAGCATTTT.

This chain joins TRBV30 and TRBJ2-3; 8 bases are a match to TRBD1. J lost 0 bases, V lost 6 bases, and 2 bases had no gene match. The CDR3 runs 13 residues. Per the germline V gene, CDR1 is GTSNPN and CDR2 is SVGIG (reference sequence). The CDR3 here is CACTGGSTDTQYF. CDR3 nucleotides: TGTGCCTGCACAGGGGGTAGCACAGATACGCAGTATTTT.

V and J are TRBV9 and TRBJ1-1; D may be TRBD1 (6 bases). Trimming shortened V by 0 bases and J by 9 bases, and 9 bases separated the two germline ends. Germline loops: CDR1 SGDLS, CDR2 YYNGEE. This CDR3 contains 12 residues. The CDR3 here is CASSVGTEKAFF. The CDR3 DNA sequence: TGTGCCAGCAGCGTAGGGACAGAGAAAGCTTTCTTT.

CDR3 region: CASSRNPGTGGSEQYF. CDR3 DNA: TGTGCCAGCTCACGTAACCCAGGGACAGGTGGGTCCGAGCAGTACTTC. The chain employs TRBV18 and TRBJ2-7, with TRBD1 matching 8 bases. The J segment lost 6 bases and the V segment lost 4 bases, leaving 14 bases of the junction unmatched. CDR1 and CDR2 (germline): KGHSH, LQKENI. The CDR3 extends over 16 amino acids.

The V gene is TRBV20-1, the J gene TRBJ2-1, with TRBD1 identical over 9 bases. Germline CDR1 is DFQATT and CDR2 is SNEGSKA (reference sequence). This CDR3 comprises 15 residues. V lost 3 bases, J lost 4 bases, and 7 bases stayed unmatched. DNA for the CDR3: TGCAGTGCTAGTAGAGCGACAGGGGGGTACAATGAGCAGTTCTTC. Translated: CSASRATGGYNEQFF.

The V call is TRBV6-5, the J call TRBJ2-5, with D possibly being TRBD1 (6 bases). The length of the CDR3 is 15 residues. Germline V lookup: CDR1 MNHEY, CDR2 SVGAGI. Trimming removed 2 bases at V and 5 bases at J, with 15 bases between. CDR3 in amino acids: CASSYSTGSRETQYF. In DNA, the CDR3 is TGTGCCAGCAGTTACAGCACAGGGAGTAGGGAGACCCAGTACTTC.

The V and J genes are TRBV7-2 and TRBJ1-1; a possible D gene is TRBD1 (6 bases). V shed 3 bases and J shed 5 bases, with 10 bases lying between them. CDR1 is SGHTA, CDR2 FQGNSA, per germline. The CDR3 loop spans 13 amino acids. Here the CDR3 reads CASSFERGTEAFF. Here the CDR3 DNA reads TGTGCCAGCAGCTTCGAGAGGGGGACTGAAGCTTTCTTT.

This clone was picked up one time. V and J are TRBV30 and TRBJ2-3, with a weak D call TRBD2 (5 bases). Germline V gene sequence: CDR1 GTSNPN, CDR2 SVGIG (reference sequence). The CDR3 extends over 13 amino acids. Deletions cut 0 bases from V and 3 bases from J, with 7 bases between. The CDR3 loop is CAWSVRGTDTQYF. The CDR3 bases are TGTGCCTGGAGTGTACGGGGAACAGATACGCAGTATTTT.

The rearrangement joins TRBV27 to TRBJ1-2; possibly TRBD1 for D (5 bases). The CDR3 loop spans 15 amino acids. V was clipped by 5 bases and J by 0 bases, with 13 bases between them. CDR1 is MNHEY, CDR2 SMNVEV, per germline (reference sequence). The CDR3 nucleotides are TGTGCCAGCAGTCCATCAGGGCCCACTAACTATGGCTACACCTTC. Amino acids: CASSPSGPTNYGYTF.

The rearrangement uses TRBV18 and TRBJ1-1; D may be TRBD1 (5 bases). The CDR3 has 17 residues. Germline CDR1 reads KGHSH; CDR2 reads LQKENI. Trimming shortened V by 5 bases and J by 4 bases, and 23 bases separated the two germline ends. DNA of the CDR3: TGTGCCAGCTCATACACACCGGGACTATACTCGGGCACTGAAGCTTTCTTT. Its protein is CASSYTPGLYSGTEAFF.

The rearrangement links TRBV6-6 to TRBJ1-3; D remains unclear. CDR1 is MNHNY, CDR2 SVGAGI, per germline (reference sequence). V gave up 4 bases and J gave up 1 base, with 14 bases separating them. The CDR3 consists of 16 residues. DNA of the CDR3: TGTGCCAGCAGTTCCCCCGGCGGGGAATCTGGAAACACCATATATTTT. As protein: CASSSPGGESGNTIYF.

The V gene is TRBV5-1, the J gene TRBJ2-7; TRBD1 matches 7 bases. Germline V gene lookup returns CDR1 SGHRS and CDR2 YFSETQ. V was pared by 3 bases and J by 4 bases, with 7 bases of the junction left unmatched. The length of the CDR3 is 14 residues. CDR3 in DNA: TGCGCCAGCAGCTCCCCAGGGGGTTGGTACGAGCAGTACTTC. The encoded protein is CASSSPGGWYEQYF.

The V and J genes are TRBV5-1 and TRBJ2-3; 8 bases are shared with TRBD2. Germline-derived CDR1 and CDR2 are SGHRS and YFSETQ. The J segment lost 4 bases and the V segment lost 0 bases, leaving 4 bases of the junction unmatched. The CDR3 runs to 15 residues. This CDR3 reads CASSLDSGEADTQYF. The CDR3 bases are TGCGCCAGCAGCTTGGATAGCGGGGAGGCAGATACGCAGTATTTT. Supplemented by reference TRBV5-1 and TRBJ2-3, the full variable domain reads KAGVTQTPRYLIKTRGQQVTLSCSPISGHRSVSWYQQTPGQGLQFLFEYFSETQRNKGNFPGRFSGRQFSNSRSEMNVSTLELGDSALYLCASSLDSGEADTQYFGPGTRLTVL.

V and J are TRBV18 and TRBJ1-2; the D gene is possibly TRBD1 (5 bases). The CDR3 covers 14 residues. Per germline, CDR1 KGHSH and CDR2 LQKENI. Trimming stripped 6 bases from V and 5 bases from J, with 16 bases between. The CDR3 sequence is CASSQGSGQYGYTF. The CDR3 region has the DNA TGTGCCAGCTCTCAGGGCTCAGGGCAATATGGCTACACCTTC.

CDR3 region: CASSLRGRDSGANVLTF. The CDR3 coding sequence is TGTGCCAGCAGTTTAAGGGGCAGAGACTCTGGGGCCAACGTCCTGACTTTC. The chain uses TRBV27 and TRBJ2-6, with D possibly being TRBD1 (5 bases). Germline CDR1 is MNHEY and CDR2 is SMNVEV (reference sequence). The CDR3 totals 17 residues. V was clipped by 2 bases and J by 0 bases, with 11 bases between them.

The chain uses TRBV14 and TRBJ1-1; D possibly corresponds to TRBD1 (5 bases). Germline loops: CDR1 SGHDN, CDR2 FVKESK. CDR3 length: 15 residues. Trimming cost V 4 bases and J 3 bases, with 15 bases left between them. The CDR3 DNA reads TGTGCCAGCAGCCTTAACCCTCCCAGGGACACTGAAGCTTTCTTT. Translated: CASSLNPPRDTEAFF.

The CDR3 is CASSQGAGANEKLFF. The DNA of the CDR3 is TGCGCCAGCAGCCAAGGAGCAGGGGCTAATGAAAAACTGTTTTTT. The genes are TRBV4-1 and TRBJ1-4, with D perhaps TRBD1 (6 bases). This CDR3 comprises 15 residues. V shed 1 base and J shed 3 bases, with 9 bases lying between them. Germline V gene sequence: CDR1 MGHRA, CDR2 YSYEKL.

This chain connects TRBV5-1 to TRBJ1-6; D uncertain. V was pared by 3 bases and J by 9 bases, with 13 bases between. The CDR3 runs 14 residues. Germline V gene lookup returns CDR1 SGHRS and CDR2 YFSETQ. The CDR3 here is CASSSEGFSSPLHF. The DNA of the CDR3 is TGCGCCAGCAGCTCAGAGGGCTTTAGTTCACCCCTCCACTTT.

The chain has TRBV30 and TRBJ1-6; 7 nucleotides match TRBD1. The CDR3 sequence is 16 residues long. The V segment lost 1 base and the J segment 1 base; nucleotides outside the gene matches: 4. Per the germline V gene, CDR1 is GTSNPN and CDR2 is SVGIG (reference sequence). The CDR3 is CAWSDRGGSYNSPLHF. CDR3 nucleotide sequence: TGTGCCTGGAGTGACAGGGGTGGTTCCTATAATTCACCCCTCCACTTT.

The rearrangement links TRBV5-4 to TRBJ1-2, with 7 bases fitting TRBD1. The CDR3 extends over 14 amino acids. V gave up 4 bases and J gave up 4 bases; unmatched junction bases: 7. Germline CDR1 is SGHNT and CDR2 is YYREEE (reference sequence). The DNA for the CDR3 is TGTGCCAGCAGCCTGTCGACAGGGAGCTATGGCTACACCTTC. Residues: CASSLSTGSYGYTF.

This clone was counted between two and nine times. The chain carries TRBV7-9 and TRBJ1-6; TRBD1 aligns across 10 bases. V was clipped by 2 bases and J by 10 bases; unmatched bases: 5. CDR3 length: 15 residues. The germline CDR1 and CDR2 sequences are SEHNR and FQNEAQ (reference sequence). The CDR3 is CASSLSGQGRSPLHF. CDR3 sequence (DNA): TGTGCCAGCAGCTTATCGGGACAGGGGAGGTCACCCCTCCACTTT.

A single count supports this clone. Here the CDR3 DNA reads TGTGCCAGCAGCTTAGGGCCCAACAGGGGCAGTCAGCCCCAGCATTTT. It translates to CASSLGPNRGSQPQHF. The V gene is TRBV7-2, the J gene TRBJ1-5; TRBD1 agrees at 7 bases. The length of the CDR3 is 16 residues. Trimming took 1 base from V and 6 from J; bases not matched to a gene: 9. Germline V lookup: CDR1 SGHTA, CDR2 FQGNSA.

The V gene is TRBV5-1, the J gene TRBJ1-4; TRBD1 is a possible D gene (6 bases). The V end lost 0 bases, the J end lost 5 bases, and 14 bases lay between the germline ends. The CDR3 is 16 residues long. CDR1 is SGHRS and CDR2 is YFSETQ in the germline V gene. The CDR3 loop reads CASSLAGGGLNEKLFF. CDR3 sequence (DNA): TGCGCCAGCAGCTTGGCCGGTGGGGGCTTGAATGAAAAACTGTTTTTT. Drawing the rest from reference TRBV5-1 and TRBJ1-4, the complete variable domain is KAGVTQTPRYLIKTRGQQVTLSCSPISGHRSVSWYQQTPGQGLQFLFEYFSETQRNKGNFPGRFSGRQFSNSRSEMNVSTLELGDSALYLCASSLAGGGLNEKLFFGSGTQLSVL.

This rearrangement joins TRBV3-1 (or the pseudogene TRBV3-2) to TRBJ1-1, with D maybe TRBD1 (6 bases). This CDR3 contains 15 residues. Deletions cut 6 bases from V and 3 bases from J, with 17 bases between. Germline CDR1 LGHDT, CDR2 YNNKEL (reference sequence). CDR3 residues: CASSLAAGGYTEAFF. CDR3 DNA sequence: TGTGCCAGCAGTCTAGCGGCCGGGGGCTACACTGAAGCTTTCTTT.

The chain's CDR3 is CASSVDRALGYTF. CDR3 DNA sequence: TGTGCCAGCAGTGTCGACAGGGCCCTTGGCTACACCTTC. This rearrangement joins TRBV27 to TRBJ1-2; TRBD1 agrees at 7 bases. Germline trimming cut 5 bases from V and 7 bases from J; bases unmatched to any gene: 7. The germline CDR1 and CDR2 sequences are MNHEY and SMNVEV (reference sequence). The length of the CDR3 is 13 residues.